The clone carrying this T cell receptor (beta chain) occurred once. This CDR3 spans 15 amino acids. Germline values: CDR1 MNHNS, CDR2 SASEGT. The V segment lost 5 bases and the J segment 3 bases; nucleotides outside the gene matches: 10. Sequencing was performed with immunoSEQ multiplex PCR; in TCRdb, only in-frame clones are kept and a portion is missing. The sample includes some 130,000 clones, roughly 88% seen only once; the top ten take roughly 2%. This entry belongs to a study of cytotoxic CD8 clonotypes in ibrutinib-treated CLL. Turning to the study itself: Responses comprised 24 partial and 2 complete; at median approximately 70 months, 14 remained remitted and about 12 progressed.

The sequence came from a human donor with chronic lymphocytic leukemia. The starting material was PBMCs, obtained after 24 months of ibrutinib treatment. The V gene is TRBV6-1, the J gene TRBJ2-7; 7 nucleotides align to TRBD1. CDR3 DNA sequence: TGTGCCAGCAGTCTACAGGGGAAAATAAACTACGAGCAGTACTTC. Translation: CASSLQGKINYEQYF.